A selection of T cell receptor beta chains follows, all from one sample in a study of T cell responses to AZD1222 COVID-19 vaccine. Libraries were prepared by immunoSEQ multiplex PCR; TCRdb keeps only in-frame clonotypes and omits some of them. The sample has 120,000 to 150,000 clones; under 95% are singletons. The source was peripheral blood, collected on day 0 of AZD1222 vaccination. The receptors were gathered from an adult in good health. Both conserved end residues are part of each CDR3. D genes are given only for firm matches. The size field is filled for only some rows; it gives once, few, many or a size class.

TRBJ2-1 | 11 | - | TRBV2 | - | CASRTYNEQFF | TGTGCCAGCAGAACCTACAATGAGCAGTTCTTC
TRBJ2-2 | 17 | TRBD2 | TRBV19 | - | CASSLTTSGSLSGELFF | TGTGCCAGTAGTCTGACGACTAGCGGGAGTCTATCGGGGGAGCTGTTTTTT
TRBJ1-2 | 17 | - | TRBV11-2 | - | CASSLDLARGPNYGYTF | TGTGCCAGCAGCTTAGATCTGGCCAGGGGTCCCAACTATGGCTACACCTTC
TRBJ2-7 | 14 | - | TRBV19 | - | CASSITTGGHEQYF | TGTGCCAGTAGTATAACGACCGGGGGCCACGAGCAGTACTTC
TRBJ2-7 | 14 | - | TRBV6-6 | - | CASSAGTRGYEQYF | TGTGCCAGCAGTGCCGGGACTCGAGGCTACGAGCAGTACTTC
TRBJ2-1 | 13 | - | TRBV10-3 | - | CAAKAGGSNEQFF | TGTGCCGCCAAAGCGGGCGGGTCCAATGAGCAGTTCTTC
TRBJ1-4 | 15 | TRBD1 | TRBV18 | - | CASSGQGAANEKLFF | TGTGCCAGCTCCGGACAGGGGGCGGCTAATGAAAAACTGTTTTTT
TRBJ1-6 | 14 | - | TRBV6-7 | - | CASSYQADNSPLHF | TGTGCCAGCAGTTATCAGGCTGATAATTCACCCCTCCACTTT
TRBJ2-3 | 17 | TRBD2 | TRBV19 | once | CASSILASGYSEDTQYF | TGTGCCAGTAGTATATTGGCTAGCGGGTACAGTGAAGATACGCAGTATTTT
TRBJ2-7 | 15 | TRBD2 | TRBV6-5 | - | CASSTGTSGSYEQYF | TGTGCCAGCAGCACCGGGACTAGCGGGAGCTACGAGCAGTACTTC
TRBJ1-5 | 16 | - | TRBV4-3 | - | CASSQTLLEGNQPQHF | TGCGCCAGCAGCCAAACCCTTCTTGAGGGCAATCAGCCCCAGCATTTT
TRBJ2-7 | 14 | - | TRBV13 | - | CASSLNLPPYEQYF | TGTGCCAGCAGCTTAAACCTACCCCCCTACGAGCAGTACTTC
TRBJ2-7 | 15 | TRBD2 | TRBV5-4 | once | CASSWNSGGSYEQYF | TGTGCCAGCAGCTGGAATAGCGGGGGCTCCTACGAGCAGTACTTC
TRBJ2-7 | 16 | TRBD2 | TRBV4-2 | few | CASSSQPGTNSYEQYF | TGTGCCAGCAGCTCTCAACCCGGGACTAACTCCTACGAGCAGTACTTC
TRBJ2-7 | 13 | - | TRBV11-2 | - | CASSLASSYEQYF | TGTGCCAGCAGCTTGGCCAGCTCCTACGAGCAGTACTTC
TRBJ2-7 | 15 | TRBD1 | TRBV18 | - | CASSPQTGGTYEQYF | TGTGCCAGCTCACCTCAAACAGGGGGCACCTACGAGCAGTACTTC
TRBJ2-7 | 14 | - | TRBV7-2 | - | CASSLRTAAYEQYF | TGTGCCAGCAGCTTAAGGACGGCCGCCTACGAGCAGTACTTC
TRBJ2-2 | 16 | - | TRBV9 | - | CASSVGPGRNTGELFF | TGTGCCAGCAGCGTGGGCCCCGGCCGAAACACCGGGGAGCTGTTTTTT
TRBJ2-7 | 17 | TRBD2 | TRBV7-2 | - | CASSSPGLAGSSYEQYF | TGTGCCAGCAGCTCCCCGGGACTAGCGGGGTCCTCCTACGAGCAGTACTTC
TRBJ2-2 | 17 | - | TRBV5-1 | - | CASSWRTGQMNTGELFF | TGCGCCAGCAGCTGGAGGACGGGACAAATGAACACCGGGGAGCTGTTTTTT